This T cell receptor (beta chain) originates from a study of T cells in Graves' hyperthyroidism and ophthalmopathy. Amplification of TCR beta CDR3 regions was performed using RNA transcripts as template. Researchers ran a first-round RT-PCR on the TCR CDR3 using the HTBI primer set. MiXCR, run by TCRdb on the multiplex PCR reads, gives a single entry per CDR3 protein. The sample lists approximately 430,000 distinct CDR3 sequences, approximately 14% occurring once. The CDR3 runs 14 residues. Germline assignment: CDR1 SGHAT and CDR2 FQNNGV. V lost 0 bases to trimming and J lost 3 bases, with 8 bases between them. Over 18 months, lack of ophthalmopathy progression marked Graves' hyperthyroidism as stable. Hyperthyroidism had been newly diagnosed in patients aged 18 to 65, and its duration was under 2 months. Pregnant or lactating patients were excluded, as were those with uncontrolled infection or other autoimmune disease. PBMCs were sourced from roughly 9.7 ml fresh peripheral blood.

This clonotype has at least ten counts. This sequence joins TRBV11-2 and TRBJ2-5; D is ambiguous. This receptor was taken from a woman aged 18-30 years with Graves' hyperthyroidism. The source material was blood. CDR3 amino acids: CASSLDPQKETQYF. The CDR3 DNA reads as TGTGCCAGCAGCTTAGATCCGCAGAAAGAGACCCAGTACTTC. The entire variable domain, with the rest obtained from reference TRBV11-2 and TRBJ2-5, is as follows: EAGVAQSPRYKIIEKRQSVAFWCNPISGHATLYWYQQILGQGPKLLIQFQNNGVVDDSQLPKDRFSAERLKGVDSTLKIQPAKLEDSAVYLCASSLDPQKETQYFGPGTRLLVL.